This T cell receptor beta chain is from a study of blood T cell repertoires in COVID-19 (dated by TCRdb to between 2020 and 2021). Background for the entire study: Samples from collaborators originated in the United States, Italy and Spain and spanned both the acute and convalescent phases of COVID-19. The sample metadata nearly always contained a de-identified subject ID, COVID-19 status, age in years and sex. The repertoires were made available in a free public database intended to serve as a resource for research on the immune response to SARS-CoV-2. The prospective study material was composed of cDNA or gDNA derived from T cells, B-cell-depleted T cells, or PBMCs. Where HLA class I and class II types were available, the types were taken from metadata supplied by the sample provider, not from assay-based typing. Samples were obtained from the ongoing ImmuneRACE study (first 160 participants) and from 950 to 1,500 subjects provided by 6 global collaborators. Deeply sampled blood TCRbeta repertoires from subjects exposed to, actively infected with, or recovered from COVID-19 were included in the dataset.

Looking up the germline V gene (reference sequence) yields CDR1 LNHNV and CDR2 YYDKDF. Between the V and J ends, shortened by 8 bases and 4 bases respectively, the junction contains 16 bases. From the cysteine up to the phenylalanine, the CDR3 has a length of 14 residues. Only the CDR3 part of the read is kept: 42 bases, read in frame from the first base. Only a few counts were recorded for this clone. Its antigen is not yet known. The input lacks base qualities; no much larger clone sits a single base away. Collaborating institutions collected whole blood in K2EDTA tubes following their own protocols. For TCRbeta analysis, collaborators shipped samples as frozen whole blood, isolated PBMCs, or DNA extracted from either of those sample types. The immunoSEQ Assay, a bias-controlled multiplex PCR, was used to amplify TCRbeta CDR3 regions from genomic DNA. The source study handled its data this way. Within the assay, amplification of reference gene primers was used to estimate how many nucleated cells each sample contained. To quantify the absolute abundance of each unique TCRbeta CDR3 rearrangement, sequence reads were collapsed and filtered. For each sample, productive Simpson clonality was calculated as the square root of Simpson's diversity index over productive rearrangements. Held by TCRdb, this immuneACCESS table contains in-frame sequences only and omits some clones. Under half of the omission traces to an unresolved V gene where checked; the cause of the rest is unknown. The V and J calls and the clone size are those of that table, but D and trimming were determined from the DNA. The sample records approximately 89,000 clones, around 75% of which are singletons. The ten largest clones represent approximately 24% of the sample.

Overall study results and their limits: The quantity of clinical and demographic metadata differed by source and by participant and was supplied without curation.

The sequencing input was peripheral blood. This TCR came from a man between 65 and 80 years old with acute or convalescent COVID-19. This chain joins TRBV15 to TRBJ2-3; the best D guess is TRBD2, with 6 bases matching. The CDR3 protein sequence reads: CATALSGGSDTQYF. The nucleotides are TGTGCCACCGCCCTTAGCGGAGGATCAGATACGCAGTATTTT. Outside the CDR3, residues come from the reference TRBV15 and TRBJ2-3 proteins, so the full variable domain is: DAMVIQNPRYQVTQFGKPVTLSCSQTLNHNVMYWYQQKSSQAPKLLFHYYDKDFNNEADTPDNFQSRRPNTSFCFLDIRSPGLGDTAMYLCATALSGGSDTQYFGPGTRLTVL.